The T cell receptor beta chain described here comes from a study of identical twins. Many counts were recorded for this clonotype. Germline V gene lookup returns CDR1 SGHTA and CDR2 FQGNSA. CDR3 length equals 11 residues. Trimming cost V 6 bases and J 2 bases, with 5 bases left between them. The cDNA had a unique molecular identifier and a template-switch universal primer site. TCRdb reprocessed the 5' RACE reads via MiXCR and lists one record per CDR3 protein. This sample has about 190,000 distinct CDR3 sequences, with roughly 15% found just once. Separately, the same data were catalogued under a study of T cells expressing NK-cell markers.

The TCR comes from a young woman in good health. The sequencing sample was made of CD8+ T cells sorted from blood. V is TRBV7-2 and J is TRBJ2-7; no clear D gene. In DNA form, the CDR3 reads TGTGCCAGCAGTACTACCTACGAGCAGTACTTC. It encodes CASSTTYEQYF.